This passage covers 27 T cell receptor beta chains from one sample sequenced in a study of blood T cell repertoires in COVID-19 (TCRdb year 2020). The library was obtained by the immunoSEQ multiplex PCR assay. TCRdb obtained this table from immuneACCESS and retained in-frame rearrangements with V and J assigned. These tables miss some clones; where compared with another copy, unresolved V genes account for less than half of the shortfall, and the remainder is unexplained. Recorded for this sample are around 220,000 clones; more than 60% of them occurred a single time. The biggest ten clones account for approximately 4% of the sample. The specimen sequenced was peripheral blood. These receptors all stem from a woman between 35 and 50 years old with active or convalescent COVID-19.

This chain links TRBV14 with TRBJ1-5; no clear D. V was cut by 0 bases and J by 7 bases, with 4 bases left in between. Germline V gene sequence: CDR1 SGHDN, CDR2 FVKESK. The CDR3 is made up of 12 amino acids. The CDR3 loop reads CASSQDRQPQHF. CDR3 DNA: TGTGCCAGCAGCCAAGATAGACAGCCCCAGCATTTT.

This clone was detected only a few times. The chain has TRBV9 and TRBJ2-1; D is perhaps TRBD2 (7 bases). The ends were cut back, 0 bases at V and 5 bases at J, with 12 bases in the middle. Germline CDR1 SGDLS, CDR2 YYNGEE. The CDR3 runs 15 residues. CDR3 sequence reads: CASSVAGGPNNEQFF. The CDR3 nucleotides are TGTGCCAGCAGCGTAGCGGGGGGCCCCAACAATGAGCAGTTCTTC.

V and J are TRBV28 and TRBJ1-4; D might be TRBD1 (5 bases). The CDR3 has 14 amino acids. Trimming cost V 6 bases and J 10 bases, with 18 bases left between them. CDR1 is MDHEN, CDR2 SYDVKM, per germline. The CDR3 spells CASRPGRGDGKLFF. In DNA form, the CDR3 reads TGTGCCAGCAGACCGGGCCGGGGGGATGGAAAACTGTTTTTT.

The chain joins TRBV19 to TRBJ1-5; 7 bases align to TRBD1. The CDR3 spans 13 residues. Germline-derived CDR1 and CDR2 are LNHDA and SQIVND (reference sequence). Unmatched junction bases numbered 5, after V lost 9 bases and J lost 3 bases. CDR3: CASTGQFNQPQHF. The CDR3 bases are TGTGCCAGCACGGGACAGTTCAATCAGCCCCAGCATTTT.

CDR3 coding DNA: TGTGCCAGCAGTTTAGTTGACGGGGGGGCAAATACATATGAGCAGTTCTTC. Encoded protein: CASSLVDGGANTYEQFF. The chain recombines TRBV28 with TRBJ2-1; 8 bases are a match to TRBD2. V shed 2 bases, J shed 8 bases, and the junction held 14 bases outside the gene matches. This CDR3 comprises 17 residues. Germline V gene lookup returns CDR1 MDHEN and CDR2 SYDVKM.

This sequence joins TRBV14 and TRBJ2-1; D gene ambiguous. The CDR3 has 12 residues. V was pared by 0 bases and J by 8 bases, with 5 bases between. Germline V gene sequence: CDR1 SGHDN, CDR2 FVKESK. CDR3 amino acids: CASSQDRYEQFF. Written as DNA, the CDR3 is TGTGCCAGCAGCCAAGATCGGTATGAGCAGTTCTTC.

The chain recombines TRBV15 with TRBJ2-2; D gene unclear. The CDR3 loop spans 13 amino acids. The germline gives CDR1 LNHNV, CDR2 YYDKDF (reference sequence). V dropped 0 bases and J dropped 7 bases, with 6 bases sitting between them. The CDR3 region has the DNA TGTGCCACCAGCAGAGACATCGGCGGGGAGCTGTTTTTT. Its translation is CATSRDIGGELFF.

V gene TRBV6-5 combines with J gene TRBJ1-2; weak D call: TRBD1 (5 bases). V was cut by 7 bases and J by 7 bases, with 22 bases left in between. Germline CDR1 is MNHEY and CDR2 is SVGAGI. The CDR3 sequence is 15 residues long. The CDR3 sequence is CASTPYNGGTRGYTF. Written as DNA, the CDR3 is TGTGCCAGCACTCCTTACAACGGGGGAACGCGTGGCTACACCTTC.

The chain uses TRBV2 and TRBJ1-2, with unresolved D. The CDR3 sequence is 16 residues long. Trimming removed 0 bases from V and 8 bases from J, with 19 bases in between. Germline V gives CDR1 SNHLY, CDR2 FYNNEI. CDR3 nucleotides: TGTGCCAGCAGTGAAGCGCTTCGGGTCGTCTTGAGGGGCTACACCTTC. Encoded protein: CASSEALRVVLRGYTF.

The chain recombines TRBV3-1 (or the pseudogene TRBV3-2) with TRBJ1-1, with D tentatively TRBD1 (5 bases). Trimming pared 5 bases from V and 4 bases from J, leaving 14 bases between. Germline V lookup: CDR1 LGHDT, CDR2 YNNKEL (reference sequence). CDR3 size: 14 residues. In DNA, the CDR3 is TGTGCCAGCAGCTCCCAGGGCTACGGCACTGAAGCTTTCTTT. This sequence encodes CASSSQGYGTEAFF.

The V gene is TRBV24-1, the J gene TRBJ1-2; the D gene is possibly TRBD1 (5 bases). Germline V lookup: CDR1 KGHDR, CDR2 SFDVKD. The CDR3 has 14 amino acids. Trimming pared 3 bases from V and 8 bases from J, leaving 15 bases between. In DNA, the CDR3 is TGTGCCACCAGTGATGGGGGGGACCTAAGGGGCTACACCTTC. Its protein product is CATSDGGDLRGYTF.

The chain employs TRBV1 and TRBJ2-3; the tabulated D call, TRBD2, remains unverified against the DNA. TRBV1 is flagged as a pseudogene. This CDR3 region has 17 residues. The CDR3 DNA follows: TGCACCAGCAGCCAAACTAGCGGGGGCCGAAGCACAGATACGCAGTATTTT. It yields the protein CTSSQTSGGRSTDTQYF.

This clone was found once. This chain uses TRBV30 with TRBJ1-4, with a tentative D call TRBD1 (6 bases). V lost 2 bases and J lost 4, with 11 bases in between. Germline V CDR1 and CDR2: GTSNPN, SVGIG (reference sequence). The CDR3 totals 14 residues. CDR3 amino acids: CAWSRGGFNEKLFF. The DNA for the CDR3 is TGTGCCTGGAGTAGGGGGGGGTTTAATGAAAAACTGTTTTTT. Supplemented by reference TRBV30 and TRBJ1-4, the full variable domain reads SQTIHQWPATLVQPVGSPLSLECTVEGTSNPNLYWYRQAAGRGLQLLFYSVGIGQISSEVPQNLSASRPQDRQFILSSKKLLLSDSGFYLCAWSRGGFNEKLFFGSGTQLSVL.

The genes are TRBV7-8 and TRBJ2-1; maybe TRBD2 (7 bases). Trimming took 1 base from V and 8 from J, leaving 15 bases between them. Germline CDR1 reads SGHVS; CDR2 reads FQNEAQ. The CDR3 length is 15 residues. CDR3 coding DNA: TGTGCCAGCAGCTTAGATCCGGGGGGCGTGGATGAGCAGTTCTTC. Its translation: CASSLDPGGVDEQFF.

The chain has TRBV30 and TRBJ1-2, with D unresolved. V lost 0 bases and J 3 bases, leaving 8 bases between the germline ends. The CDR3 length is 13 residues. Per the germline V gene, CDR1 is GTSNPN and CDR2 is SVGIG (reference sequence). The CDR3 here is CAWSVRSYYGYTF. CDR3 sequence (DNA): TGTGCCTGGAGTGTACGGTCCTACTATGGCTACACCTTC.

The V gene is TRBV14, the J gene TRBJ1-6; the D gene is possibly TRBD1 (5 bases). CDR3 size: 15 residues. V lost 1 base and J 11 bases, leaving 15 bases between the germline ends. CDR1 is SGHDN, CDR2 FVKESK, per germline. The CDR3 bases are TGTGCCAGCAGCCAAGCTGTACTTACGGGGGCACCCCTCCACTTT. Its protein product is CASSQAVLTGAPLHF.

The V call is TRBV5-4, the J call TRBJ1-3, with D possibly TRBD1 on 5 matching bases. The CDR3 has 13 residues. Germline CDR1 and CDR2: SGHNT and YYREEE (reference sequence). The V and J ends lost 2 bases and 8 bases respectively, with 11 bases between them. CDR3 protein: CASSLRGRDTIYF. In DNA form, the CDR3 reads TGTGCCAGCAGCTTACGGGGGAGGGACACCATATATTTT. The full variable domain, with the rest looked up from reference TRBV5-4 and TRBJ1-3, is ETGVTQSPTHLIKTRGQQVTLRCSSQSGHNTVSWYQQALGQGPQFIFQYYREEENGRGNFPPRFSGLQFPNYSSELNVNALELDDSALYLCASSLRGRDTIYFGEGSWLTVV.

The V gene is TRBV5-1, the J gene TRBJ1-4; unclear D gene. Trimming left V 1 base short and J 8 bases short, with 9 bases between. CDR1 SGHRS and CDR2 YFSETQ come from the germline V gene. CDR3 length equals 13 residues. Here the CDR3 DNA reads TGCGCCAGCAGCTTGAGGTCCGGGGAAAAACTGTTTTTT. The encoded protein is CASSLRSGEKLFF.

This clone was detected once. The gene calls are TRBV6-5 and TRBJ2-1; possible D gene TRBD1, 5 bases. This CDR3 has 14 amino acids. Between the trimmed V and J ends, which lost 10 bases and 4 bases, there was a span of 17 bases. Per germline, CDR1 MNHEY and CDR2 SVGAGI. This CDR3 reads CATLDRPFYNEQFF. The CDR3 nucleotides are TGTGCCACCCTAGACAGACCATTTTACAATGAGCAGTTCTTC.

The chain combines TRBV2 with TRBJ2-1; D unresolved. Trimming removed 0 bases at V and 8 bases at J, with 11 bases between. This CDR3 comprises 14 residues. The V gene's germline CDR1 is SNHLY and CDR2 FYNNEI. For the CDR3, the DNA is TGTGCCAGCAGTGAAGCCCGGATAGACTATGAGCAGTTCTTC. Its protein is CASSEARIDYEQFF.

The chain links TRBV12-5 to TRBJ1-2; 8 bases match TRBD1. The CDR3 spans 16 residues. With V trimmed by 4 bases and J by 0 bases, 7 bases remained unmatched. Per the germline V gene, CDR1 is LGHNT and CDR2 is FRNRAP. As DNA, the CDR3 is TGTGCTAGTGGTTGGACAGGGCAAGAAACTAACTATGGCTACACCTTC. Its protein is CASGWTGQETNYGYTF. The whole variable domain, filled in from reference TRBV12-5 and TRBJ1-2, reads DARVTQTPRHKVTEMGQEVTMRCQPILGHNTVFWYRQTMMQGLELLAYFRNRAPLDDSGMPKDRFSAEMPDATLATLKIQPSEPRDSAVYFCASGWTGQETNYGYTFGSGTRLTVV.

This chain connects TRBV9 to TRBJ1-2; D remains ambiguous. Trimming cost V 5 bases and J 4 bases, with 9 bases left between them. CDR1 is SGDLS, CDR2 YYNGEE, per germline. The CDR3 length is 12 residues. CDR3 bases: TGTGCCAGCAGTCGTACAAGCTATGGCTACACCTTC. Its translation: CASSRTSYGYTF.

Comment on this clone: Other DNA sequences from this sample encode an identical CDR3 as well. V usage is TRBV5-4 and J usage is TRBJ1-4; 9 positions agree with TRBD1. Germline trimming cut 4 bases from V and 7 bases from J; bases unmatched to any gene: 5. Per the germline V gene, CDR1 is SGHNT and CDR2 is YYREEE (reference sequence). This CDR3 spans 14 amino acids. The CDR3 DNA reads as TGTGCCAGCAGCCTAGGACAGGGGAGTGAAAAACTGTTTTTT. Its translation is CASSLGQGSEKLFF.

The sample holds one count of this clone. The gene calls are TRBV6-6 and TRBJ2-1, with D unclear. This CDR3 spans 11 amino acids. Germline-derived CDR1 and CDR2 are MNHNY and SVGAGI (reference sequence). The V end was cut by 6 bases, the J end by 7 bases, with 7 bases between. The CDR3 coding sequence is TGTGCCAGCAGCCTAGAGAATGAGCAGTTCTTC. It encodes CASSLENEQFF.

The V gene is TRBV19, the J gene TRBJ1-4, with D unresolved. The CDR3 loop spans 15 amino acids. Trimming removed 4 bases at V and 0 bases at J, with 9 bases between. Germline V CDR1 and CDR2: LNHDA, SQIVND (reference sequence). This chain's CDR3 is CASSNGVATNEKLFF. CDR3 sequence (DNA): TGTGCCAGTAGTAACGGAGTCGCAACTAATGAAAAACTGTTTTTT.

The CDR3 protein is CASSPAPGVRTEAFF. CDR3 DNA: TGTGCCAGCAGCCCCGCCCCCGGGGTAAGAACTGAAGCTTTCTTT. The chain uses TRBV3-1 (or the pseudogene TRBV3-2) and TRBJ1-1; D is uncertain. Germline lookup yields CDR1 LGHDT and CDR2 YNNKEL (reference sequence). This CDR3 has 15 residues. The V and J ends lost 4 bases and 5 bases respectively, with 17 bases between them.

The V call is TRBV6-5, the J call TRBJ2-7, with D perhaps TRBD2 (5 bases). From germline, CDR1 is MNHEY and CDR2 SVGAGI. CDR3 length equals 12 residues. V was shortened by 10 bases and J by 6 bases, with 16 bases between the two germline ends. CDR3 region: CATRGLLGEQYF. The DNA for the CDR3 is TGTGCCACCCGTGGACTCCTGGGCGAGCAGTACTTC.